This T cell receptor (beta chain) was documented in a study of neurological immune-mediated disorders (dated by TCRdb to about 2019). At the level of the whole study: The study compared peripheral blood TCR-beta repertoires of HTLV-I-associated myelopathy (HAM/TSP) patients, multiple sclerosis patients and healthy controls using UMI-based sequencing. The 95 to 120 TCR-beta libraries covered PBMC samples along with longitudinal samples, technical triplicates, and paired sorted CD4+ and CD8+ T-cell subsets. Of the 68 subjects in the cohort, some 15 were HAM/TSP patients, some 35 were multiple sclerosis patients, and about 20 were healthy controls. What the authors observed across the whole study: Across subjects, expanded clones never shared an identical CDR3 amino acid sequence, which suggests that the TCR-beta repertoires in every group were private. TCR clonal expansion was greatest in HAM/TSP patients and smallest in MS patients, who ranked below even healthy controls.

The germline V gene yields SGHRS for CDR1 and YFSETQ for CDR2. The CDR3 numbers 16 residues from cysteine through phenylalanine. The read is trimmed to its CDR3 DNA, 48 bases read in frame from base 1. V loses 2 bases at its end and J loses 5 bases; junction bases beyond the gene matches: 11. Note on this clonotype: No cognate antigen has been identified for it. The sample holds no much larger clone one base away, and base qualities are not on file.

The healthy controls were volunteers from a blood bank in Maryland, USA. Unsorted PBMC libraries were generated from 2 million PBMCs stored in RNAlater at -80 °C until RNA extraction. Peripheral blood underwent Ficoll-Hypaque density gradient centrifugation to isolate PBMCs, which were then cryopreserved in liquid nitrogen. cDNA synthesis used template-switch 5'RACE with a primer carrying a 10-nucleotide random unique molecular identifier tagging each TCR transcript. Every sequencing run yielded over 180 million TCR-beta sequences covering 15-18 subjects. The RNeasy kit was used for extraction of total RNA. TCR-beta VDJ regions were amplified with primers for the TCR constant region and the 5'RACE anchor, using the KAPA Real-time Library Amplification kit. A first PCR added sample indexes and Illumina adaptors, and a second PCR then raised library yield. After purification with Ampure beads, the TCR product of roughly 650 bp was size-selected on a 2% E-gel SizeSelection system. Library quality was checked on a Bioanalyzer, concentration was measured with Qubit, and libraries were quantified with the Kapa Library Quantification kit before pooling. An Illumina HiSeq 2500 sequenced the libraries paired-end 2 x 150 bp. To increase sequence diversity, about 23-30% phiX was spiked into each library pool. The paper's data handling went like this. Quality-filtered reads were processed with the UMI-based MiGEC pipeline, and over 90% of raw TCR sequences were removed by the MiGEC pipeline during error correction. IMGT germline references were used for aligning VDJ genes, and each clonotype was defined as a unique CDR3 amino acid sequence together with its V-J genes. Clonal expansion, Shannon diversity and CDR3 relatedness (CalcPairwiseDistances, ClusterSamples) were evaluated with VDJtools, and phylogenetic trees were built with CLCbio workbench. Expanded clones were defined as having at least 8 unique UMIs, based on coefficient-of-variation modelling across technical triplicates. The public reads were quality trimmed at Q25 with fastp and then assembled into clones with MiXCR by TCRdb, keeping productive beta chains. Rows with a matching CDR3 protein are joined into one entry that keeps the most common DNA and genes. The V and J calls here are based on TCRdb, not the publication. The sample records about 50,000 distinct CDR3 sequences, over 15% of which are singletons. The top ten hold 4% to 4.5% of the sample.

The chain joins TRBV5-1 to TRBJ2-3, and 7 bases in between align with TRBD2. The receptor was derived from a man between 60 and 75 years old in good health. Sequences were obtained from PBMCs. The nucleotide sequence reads TGCGCCAGCAGCTTAAAGCTAGCGGATGGAGGAGATACGCAGTATTTT. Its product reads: CASSLKLADGGDTQYF.